One and the same sample provided the 25 T cell receptor beta chains below, sequenced in a study of T-cell memory formation after mild COVID-19. TCRdb analysed the 5' RACE reads with MiXCR anew, one entry per CDR3 protein. Of almost 350,000 distinct CDR3 sequences in the sample, 20% to 25% were seen once. Sequenced sample: PBMCs or a T cell subset sorted from them (not recorded which). These receptors were collected from a man aged 18 to 29 who had mild COVID-19 (a few samples of this study predate the infection). Cell type and time point are not known.

The J gene is TRBJ1-1, the V gene TRBV7-9; possibly TRBD1 for D (6 bases). The germline gives CDR1 SEHNR, CDR2 FQNEAQ (reference sequence). V lost 5 bases and J lost 5, with 21 bases in between. The CDR3 is 16 residues long. The CDR3 coding sequence is TGTGCCAGCAGCCCTGAGGGGCAGGGGCATGCAACTGAAGCTTTCTTT. It yields the protein CASSPEGQGHATEAFF.

This clonotype was picked up many times. This sequence joins TRBV5-1 and TRBJ2-5; 7 bases line up with TRBD2. J gave up 2 bases and V 7 bases, and 8 bases lay outside the gene matches. The CDR3 sequence is 14 residues long. CDR1 is SGHRS and CDR2 is YFSETQ in the germline V gene. CDR3 protein: CASGLLAEQETQYF. The CDR3 DNA reads TGCGCCAGCGGCCTTCTAGCGGAACAAGAGACCCAGTACTTC.

This clonotype came up a few times. The rearrangement joins TRBV19 to TRBJ1-1; 7 positions agree with TRBD1. The trim removed 6 bases at V and 4 bases at J, leaving 11 bases unmatched. This CDR3 is 15 amino acids long. Germline V gene lookup returns CDR1 LNHDA and CDR2 SQIVND (reference sequence). CDR3 loop: CASRTTHRGFTEAFF. As DNA, the CDR3 is TGTGCCAGTAGAACAACCCACAGGGGATTCACTGAAGCTTTCTTT.

This clonotype was detected a few times. The CDR3 nucleotides are TGCAGTGCTAGGCCACAGGGCGAACAACCCCAGCATTTT. Amino acid sequence: CSARPQGEQPQHF. The V gene is TRBV20-1, the J gene TRBJ1-5, with TRBD1 as a possible D gene (6 bases). V lost 3 bases to trimming and J lost 10 bases, with 16 bases between them. Germline lookup yields CDR1 DFQATT and CDR2 SNEGSKA (reference sequence). CDR3 length: 13 amino acids.

This clonotype has more than one count but fewer than ten. V and J are TRBV4-3 and TRBJ1-2; 8 positions agree with TRBD1. The CDR3 contains 16 residues. J gave up 3 bases and V 0 bases, and 6 bases lay outside the gene matches. Germline V lookup: CDR1 LGHNA, CDR2 YSLEER. The CDR3 sequence is CASSQDLGQGDYGYTF. As DNA, the CDR3 is TGCGCCAGCAGCCAAGATCTCGGACAGGGTGACTATGGCTACACCTTC.

The gene calls are TRBV5-4 and TRBJ1-3; 9 bases fit TRBD1. The length of the CDR3 is 13 residues. From germline, CDR1 is SGHNT and CDR2 YYREEE (reference sequence). After removal of 0 bases from V and 12 bases from J, the junction contained 4 bases not matched to a gene. CDR3 amino acids: CASSLESGQGIYF. CDR3 nucleotides: TGTGCCAGCAGCTTGGAATCGGGACAGGGCATATATTTT.

To note about this clonotype: An end of the junction does not agree with germline; a read error may underlie this. The rearrangement uses TRBV14 and TRBJ2-3; D remains unclear. The germline V gene encodes CDR1 SGHDN and CDR2 FVKESK. The CDR3 contains 13 residues. CDR3 DNA: TGTGCCAGCAGACAAGGCCCCACAGATACGCAGTATTTT. Translated: CASRQGPTDTQYF.

This clonotype was picked up a small number of times. J is TRBJ2-7 and V is TRBV18; D is undetermined. This CDR3 has 13 residues. Trimming removed 2 bases at V and 0 bases at J, with 5 bases between. From germline, CDR1 is KGHSH and CDR2 LQKENI. The DNA of the CDR3 is TGTGCCAGCTCACCAGGCAGCTCCTACGAGCAGTACGTC. Translating gives CASSPGSSYEQYV.

The genes are TRBV6-2 or TRBV6-3 and TRBJ2-1, with D possibly matching TRBD1 (6 bases). The V gene's germline CDR1 is MNHEY and CDR2 SVGEGT. V was pared by 4 bases and J by 1 base, with 11 bases between. This CDR3 is built from 15 residues. The CDR3 is CASSFAGQSYNEQFF. The CDR3 DNA sequence: TGTGCCAGCAGTTTCGCTGGACAGTCCTACAATGAGCAGTTCTTC.

This clonotype turned up a few times. This chain connects TRBV5-1 to TRBJ2-1; no clear D. V was clipped by 4 bases and J by 0 bases, with 11 bases between them. Germline V gene sequence: CDR1 SGHRS, CDR2 YFSETQ. The CDR3 sequence is 15 residues long. CDR3 residues: CASSVSTGSYNEQFF. The CDR3 bases are TGCGCCAGCAGCGTATCAACGGGCTCCTACAATGAGCAGTTCTTC.

In regard to this clonotype: This may stem from a read error, because a much larger clone lies one nucleotide away. The chain carries TRBV6-5 and TRBJ2-2; unclear D gene. The CDR3 sequence is 13 residues long. Germline CDR1 MNHEY, CDR2 SVGAGI. Deletions cut 2 bases from V and 1 base from J, with 2 bases between. CDR3 DNA sequence: TGTGCCAGCAGTTACAAGAACACCGGGGAGCTGTTTTTT. This translates into CASSYKNTGELFF.

The V and J genes are TRBV18 and TRBJ2-1; 8 positions match TRBD1. The CDR3 length is 14 residues. Germline CDR1 is KGHSH and CDR2 is LQKENI. J gave up 10 bases and V 3 bases, and 8 bases lay outside the gene matches. CDR3 residues: CASSPRQGAREQFF. As DNA, the CDR3 is TGTGCCAGCTCACCTCGGCAGGGGGCTAGGGAGCAGTTCTTC.

The rearrangement joins TRBV7-9 to TRBJ2-3; a possible D gene is TRBD2 (6 bases). Trimming cost V 3 bases and J 6 bases, with 19 bases left between them. The CDR3 spans 16 residues. Per germline, CDR1 SEHNR and CDR2 FQNEAQ (reference sequence). The CDR3 protein is CASSFRAGGAGDTQYF. CDR3 nucleotide sequence: TGTGCCAGCAGCTTCCGGGCTGGCGGGGCCGGGGATACGCAGTATTTT.

This clonotype was seen a handful of times. The V and J genes are TRBV7-2 and TRBJ2-1; TRBD1 matches 12 bases. The germline V gene encodes CDR1 SGHTA and CDR2 FQGNSA. Unmatched junction bases numbered 10, after V lost 1 base and J lost 9 bases. The CDR3 is made up of 17 amino acids. The CDR3 nucleotides read TGTGCCAGCAGCTTAGGGGGCCCGGGACAGGGGGCGAGTGAGCAGTTCTTC. Encoded protein: CASSLGGPGQGASEQFF.

J is TRBJ2-3 and V is TRBV7-9, with D maybe TRBD1 (6 bases). The CDR3 is made up of 15 amino acids. Looked up from germline, CDR1 is SEHNR and CDR2 is FQNEAQ (reference sequence). V was clipped by 4 bases and J by 4 bases, with 15 bases between them. The CDR3: CASSSGVSHADTQYF. In DNA, the CDR3 is TGTGCCAGCAGCTCAGGGGTATCCCACGCAGATACGCAGTATTTT.

This clonotype was seen a handful of times. The V and J genes are TRBV29-1 and TRBJ2-3, with D hard to call. CDR1 is SQVTM, CDR2 ANQGSEA, per germline. V shed 7 bases and J shed 0 bases, with 8 bases lying between them. The CDR3 is 12 amino acids. In nucleotides, the CDR3 is TGCAGCGCTCCTACGAGCACAGATACGCAGTATTTT. Its protein is CSAPTSTDTQYF.

The chain combines TRBV4-2 with TRBJ2-3, with 8 positions matching TRBD2. The CDR3 length is 16 residues. Germline values: CDR1 LGHNA, CDR2 YNFKEQ. The V segment lost 4 bases and the J segment 5 bases; nucleotides outside the gene matches: 11. The CDR3 DNA sequence: TGTGCCAGCAGCCCCAGGTCCGGGGGGGTTGTAGATACGCAGTATTTT. This gives the protein CASSPRSGGVVDTQYF.

This clonotype was observed a few times. The CDR3 reads CASSQRTGLDTQYF. CDR3 sequence (DNA): TGTGCCAGCAGTCAGCGTACGGGTCTGGATACGCAGTATTTT. The V and J genes are TRBV12-3 or TRBV12-4 and TRBJ2-3, with D hard to call. Trimming cost V 5 bases and J 6 bases, with 15 bases left between them. The CDR3 spans 14 residues.

For the CDR3, the DNA is TGCGCCAGCGGGTACTACGAGCAGTACTTC. Translated, it gives CASGYYEQYF. This chain joins TRBV4-3 and TRBJ2-7, with unresolved D. CDR1 LGHNA and CDR2 YSLEER come from the germline V gene. The CDR3 is 10 residues long. The V and J ends lost 8 bases and 3 bases respectively, with 5 bases between them.

This chain connects TRBV7-3 to TRBJ2-3, with D unclear. The CDR3 length is 14 residues. In germline, CDR1 is SGHTA, CDR2 FQGTGA. Trimming took off 5 bases at V and 3 bases at J, with 12 bases between the two ends. CDR3 loop: CASSLGPETDTQYF. The CDR3 nucleotides read TGTGCCAGCAGCCTTGGACCCGAGACAGATACGCAGTATTTT.

A few counts support this clonotype. This chain connects TRBV7-2 to TRBJ1-2; D ambiguous. The germline gives CDR1 SGHTA, CDR2 FQGNSA. The CDR3 consists of 15 residues. Trimming left V 2 bases short and J 6 bases short, with 16 bases between. CDR3 in DNA: TGTGCCAGCAGCTTAATGGGAGACTTAGAGAATGGCTACACCTTC. Translation: CASSLMGDLENGYTF.

This chain joins TRBV5-1 and TRBJ2-1; no firm D call. The CDR3 is 16 residues long. Trimming cost V 1 base and J 6 bases, with 17 bases left between them. CDR1 is SGHRS, CDR2 YFSETQ, per germline. The CDR3 sequence is CASSLHPGTFPNEQFF. As DNA, the CDR3 is TGCGCCAGCAGCTTGCATCCAGGAACATTCCCCAATGAGCAGTTCTTC.

This clonotype was observed a handful of times. The gene calls are TRBV9 and TRBJ1-1, with D unresolved. Trimming removed 4 bases at V and 5 bases at J, with 15 bases between. The CDR3 consists of 14 residues. Germline loops: CDR1 SGDLS, CDR2 YYNGEE. DNA for the CDR3: TGTGCCAGCAGCCCACCAGCGGGTAGAACTGAAGCTTTCTTT. Encoded protein: CASSPPAGRTEAFF.

This clonotype was seen more than once but under ten times. V gene TRBV7-6 combines with J gene TRBJ1-6; D is unclear. Germline loops: CDR1 SGHVS, CDR2 FNYEAQ. Trimming removed 1 base from V and 8 bases from J, with 6 bases in between. This CDR3 contains 13 residues. This chain's CDR3 is CASSLEKDSPLHF. The CDR3 nucleotides are TGTGCCAGCAGCTTAGAAAAGGATTCACCCCTCCACTTT. Complete variable domain (other parts from reference TRBV7-6 and TRBJ1-6): GAGVSQSPRYKVTKRGQDVALRCDPISGHVSLYWYRQALGQGPEFLTYFNYEAQQDKSGLPNDRFSAERPEGSISTLTIQRTEQRDSAMYRCASSLEKDSPLHFGNGTRLTVT.

This clonotype has ten or more counts. The rearrangement links TRBV5-5 to TRBJ2-1; the match to TRBD1 covers 8 bases. V shed 0 bases and J 5 bases; nucleotides not matched to a gene: 4. Germline V gene sequence: CDR1 SGHKS, CDR2 YYEKEE (reference sequence). The CDR3 has 15 amino acids. CDR3 protein: CASSLGTGPHNEQFF. CDR3 DNA: TGTGCCAGCAGCTTGGGGACAGGGCCCCACAATGAGCAGTTCTTC. The whole variable domain, filled in from reference TRBV5-5 and TRBJ2-1, reads DAGVTQSPTHLIKTRGQQVTLRCSPISGHKSVSWYQQVLGQGPQFIFQYYEKEERGRGNFPDRFSARQFPNYSSELNVNALLLGDSALYLCASSLGTGPHNEQFFGPGTRLTVL.